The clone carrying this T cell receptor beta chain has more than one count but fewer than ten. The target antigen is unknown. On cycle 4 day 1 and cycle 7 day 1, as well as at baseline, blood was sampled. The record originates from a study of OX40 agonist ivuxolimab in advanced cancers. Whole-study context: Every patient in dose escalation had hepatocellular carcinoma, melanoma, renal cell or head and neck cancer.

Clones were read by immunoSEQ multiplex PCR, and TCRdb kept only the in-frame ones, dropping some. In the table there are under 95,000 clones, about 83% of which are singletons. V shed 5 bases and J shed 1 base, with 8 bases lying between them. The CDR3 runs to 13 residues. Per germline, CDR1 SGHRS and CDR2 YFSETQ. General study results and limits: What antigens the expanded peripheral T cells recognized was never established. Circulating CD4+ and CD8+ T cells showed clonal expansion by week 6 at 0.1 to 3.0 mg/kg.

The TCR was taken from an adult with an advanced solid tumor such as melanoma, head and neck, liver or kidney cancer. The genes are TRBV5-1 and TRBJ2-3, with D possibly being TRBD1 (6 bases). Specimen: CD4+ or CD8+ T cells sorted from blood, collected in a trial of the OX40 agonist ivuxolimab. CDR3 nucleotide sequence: TGCGCCAGCAGTCGACAGGGCACAGATACGCAGTATTTT. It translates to CASSRQGTDTQYF.